These 29 T cell receptor beta chains came from one sample sequenced in a study of T cell responses to AZD1222 COVID-19 vaccine. TCRdb's copy holds only in-frame clones and misses some; the assay was immunoSEQ multiplex PCR. This sample has approximately 150,000 clones, with about 91% found just once. Sequences were derived from peripheral blood, sampled on day 0 of AZD1222 vaccination. These receptors were taken from an adult in good health.

The rearrangement links TRBV5-5 to TRBJ1-3, with D perhaps matching TRBD1 (5 bases). The V end was cut by 0 bases, the J end by 4 bases, with 8 bases between. Germline loops: CDR1 SGHKS, CDR2 YYEKEE (reference sequence). This CDR3 is built from 14 residues. CDR3 residues: CASSLAGTGNTIYF. The CDR3 DNA is TGTGCCAGCAGCTTGGCCGGGACGGGAAACACCATATATTTT.

The chain carries TRBV30 and TRBJ1-2, with D possibly matching TRBD1 (6 bases). V was shortened by 2 bases and J by 6 bases, with 13 bases between the two germline ends. Germline CDR1 is GTSNPN and CDR2 is SVGIG (reference sequence). The CDR3 length is 13 residues. The CDR3 reads CAWSLGSGDGYTF. CDR3 DNA sequence: TGTGCCTGGAGTTTGGGATCAGGGGATGGCTACACCTTC.

The chain couples TRBV7-3 to TRBJ1-1; D ambiguous. The CDR3 consists of 13 residues. The V end lost 3 bases, the J end lost 4 bases, and 9 bases lay between the germline ends. CDR1 and CDR2 (germline): SGHTA, FQGTGA. The CDR3 DNA is TGTGCCAGCAGCTTGCGTTTGGGCACTGAAGCTTTCTTT. Its protein is CASSLRLGTEAFF.

This clone has a single count. The genes are TRBV9 and TRBJ2-7; 7 bases map to TRBD1. The germline V gene encodes CDR1 SGDLS and CDR2 YYNGEE. The CDR3 loop spans 15 amino acids. With V trimmed by 0 bases and J by 3 bases, 6 bases remained unmatched. CDR3 amino acids: CASSVGTGTYYEQYF. The DNA for the CDR3 is TGTGCCAGCAGCGTAGGGACAGGAACATACTACGAGCAGTACTTC.

CDR3: CTRETGFGNTIYF. CDR3 in DNA: TGCACCAGAGAGACCGGGTTCGGAAACACCATATATTTT. This sequence joins TRBV1 and TRBJ1-3. TRBV1 is a documented pseudogene. The CDR3 has 13 amino acids.

This chain uses TRBV6-2 or TRBV6-3 with TRBJ1-1; TRBD1 might be the D (5 bases). The germline CDR1 and CDR2 sequences are MNHEY and SVGEGT. The ends were cut back, 2 bases at V and 1 base at J, with 5 bases in the middle. The CDR3 runs 13 residues. The DNA of the CDR3 is TGTGCCAGCAGTTACGACAGGAACACTGAAGCTTTCTTT. Residues: CASSYDRNTEAFF.

The V gene is TRBV5-1, the J gene TRBJ1-4; 9 bases map to TRBD1. The junction had 7 bases not matched to a gene; V was cut back by 3 bases and J by 7 bases. Germline CDR1 and CDR2: SGHRS and YFSETQ. There are 15 residues in the CDR3. In DNA, the CDR3 is TGCGCCAGCAGCTCGACAGGGGGAAGATCTGAAAAACTGTTTTTT. The encoded protein is CASSSTGGRSEKLFF.

The chain recombines TRBV9 with TRBJ2-7, with 9 nucleotides matching TRBD2. The CDR3 length is 15 residues. Unmatched junction bases numbered 10, after V lost 2 bases and J lost 7 bases. Germline values: CDR1 SGDLS, CDR2 YYNGEE. CDR3 nucleotide sequence: TGTGCCAGCAGCGTGACAGCGGGGGGTTCGTCTGAGCAGTACTTC. As protein: CASSVTAGGSSEQYF.

In regard to this clone: This may stem from a read error, because a much larger clone lies one nucleotide away. This chain uses TRBV7-3 with TRBJ2-2, with D unclear. The CDR3 sequence is 11 residues long. Trimming took off 2 bases at V and 6 bases at J, with 1 base between the two ends. From germline, CDR1 is SGHTA and CDR2 FQGTGA. The CDR3 sequence: CASSLSGELFF. The DNA of the CDR3 is TGTGCCAGCAGCTTATCCGGGGAGCTGTTTTTT. Based on the CDR3 plus reference TRBV7-3 and TRBJ2-2, the full variable domain is GAGVSQTPSNKVTEKGKYVELRCDPISGHTALYWYRQSLGQGPEFLIYFQGTGAADDSGLPNDRFFAVRPEGSVSTLKIQRTERGDSAVYLCASSLSGELFFGEGSRLTVL.

This rearrangement joins TRBV11-2 to TRBJ2-7; 8 bases are shared with TRBD1. Germline V gene data show CDR1 as SGHAT and CDR2 as FQNNGV. The CDR3 spans 15 residues. The ends lost 5 bases at V and 1 base at J; junction bases unmatched: 7. DNA for the CDR3: TGTGCCAGCAGCCAAGGGACAGGCCCTTCCTACGAGCAGTACTTC. Translated: CASSQGTGPSYEQYF.

The chain couples TRBV28 to TRBJ1-2; 12 nucleotides match TRBD1. The V gene end was trimmed by 8 bases and the J gene end by 3 bases; junction bases not matched to a gene: 7. CDR3 length: 15 residues. The germline V gene encodes CDR1 MDHEN and CDR2 SYDVKM. CDR3 sequence (DNA): TGTGCCAGCGCAGGGACAGGGGGCGTTTACTATGGCTACACCTTC. Amino acids: CASAGTGGVYYGYTF.

This chain uses TRBV7-9 with TRBJ2-1; tentative D call: TRBD1 (6 bases). The CDR3 has 15 residues. Per germline, CDR1 SEHNR and CDR2 FQNEAQ (reference sequence). Deletions cut 4 bases from V and 8 bases from J, with 18 bases between. CDR3 loop: CASSSRDNRGDEQFF. CDR3 DNA sequence: TGTGCCAGCAGCTCCAGGGACAACCGGGGCGATGAGCAGTTCTTC. Looking up the rest from reference TRBV7-9 and TRBJ2-1 gives the full variable domain: DTGVSQNPRHKITKRGQNVTFRCDPISEHNRLYWYRQTLGQGPEFLTYFQNEAQLEKSRLLSDRFSAERPKGSFSTLEIQRTEQGDSAMYLCASSSRDNRGDEQFFGPGTRLTVL.

This chain links TRBV11-2 with TRBJ2-1; TRBD2 matches at 12 bases. The CDR3 has 15 amino acids. The V segment lost 7 bases and the J segment 6 bases; nucleotides outside the gene matches: 7. Germline CDR1 SGHAT, CDR2 FQNNGV. CDR3 coding DNA: TGTGCCAGCACCGGGCTAGCGGGGGGGATCAATGAGCAGTTCTTC. Encoded protein: CASTGLAGGINEQFF.

The chain links TRBV19 to TRBJ2-2; TRBD2 matches at 10 bases. CDR3 length equals 15 residues. V lost 5 bases and J lost 4; bases outside the gene matches: 4. Germline lookup yields CDR1 LNHDA and CDR2 SQIVND (reference sequence). The CDR3: CASSPGTSVTGELFF. CDR3 coding DNA: TGTGCCAGTAGTCCCGGGACTAGCGTCACCGGGGAGCTGTTTTTT.

This clone was observed a handful of times. The chain has TRBV7-2 and TRBJ1-1; D gene ambiguous. Germline CDR1 reads SGHTA; CDR2 reads FQGNSA. This CDR3 contains 13 residues. V shed 11 bases and J shed 0 bases, with 13 bases lying between them. The CDR3 sequence: CAAMTQVNTEAFF. CDR3 bases: TGTGCCGCCATGACGCAAGTGAACACTGAAGCTTTCTTT.

The chain uses TRBV9 and TRBJ2-3; no reliable D call. CDR1 is SGDLS and CDR2 is YYNGEE in the germline V gene. Between the trimmed V and J ends, which lost 6 bases and 0 bases, there was a span of 17 bases. This CDR3 contains 16 residues. The CDR3 here is CASTVGNRPSTDTQYF. The CDR3 bases are TGTGCCAGCACGGTGGGGAACCGACCTAGCACAGATACGCAGTATTTT.

This chain links TRBV19 with TRBJ1-2, with 8 bases that match TRBD1. Germline lookup yields CDR1 LNHDA and CDR2 SQIVND (reference sequence). Trimming cost V 5 bases and J 1 base; bases outside gene matches: 9. This CDR3 comprises 16 residues. CDR3 sequence reads: CASSPAGGWGNYGYTF. The CDR3 DNA reads TGTGCCAGTAGTCCGGCAGGGGGCTGGGGTAACTATGGCTACACCTTC.

The chain joins TRBV12-3 or TRBV12-4 to TRBJ1-2; the D is unclear. The CDR3 consists of 11 residues. V was cut by 2 bases and J by 3 bases, with 1 base left in between. The chain's CDR3 is CASSLHYGYTF. The CDR3 region has the DNA TGTGCCAGCAGTTTACACTATGGCTACACCTTC.

The gene calls are TRBV11-3 and TRBJ2-1, with D perhaps TRBD1 (5 bases). There are 15 residues in the CDR3. CDR1 and CDR2 (germline): SGHNT, YENEEA. Trimming removed 1 base at V and 4 bases at J, with 11 bases between. The CDR3 nucleotides are TGTGCCAGCAGCTTAGTGCCTGGGGCGTACAATGAGCAGTTCTTC. Protein product: CASSLVPGAYNEQFF.

The chain has TRBV29-1 and TRBJ2-3; D remains ambiguous. The CDR3 sequence is 12 residues long. V was cut by 4 bases and J by 5 bases, with 10 bases left in between. Germline loops: CDR1 SQVTM, CDR2 ANQGSEA. The CDR3 here is CSVVLGLDTQYF. The DNA of the CDR3 is TGCAGCGTTGTTTTGGGTTTAGATACGCAGTATTTT.

The gene calls are TRBV2 and TRBJ1-2; D is uncertain. The CDR3 covers 14 residues. Germline V gene data show CDR1 as SNHLY and CDR2 as FYNNEI. Trimming cost V 2 bases and J 4 bases, with 11 bases left between them. CDR3 in amino acids: CASSESRASYGYTF. CDR3 DNA sequence: TGTGCCAGCAGTGAATCCCGCGCGTCCTATGGCTACACCTTC.

The V gene is TRBV11-2, the J gene TRBJ2-7, with 7 positions matching TRBD2. CDR3 length: 15 amino acids. The V gene's germline CDR1 is SGHAT and CDR2 FQNNGV. The V and J ends lost 1 base and 0 bases, in that order; junction bases with no gene match: 3. DNA for the CDR3: TGTGCCAGCAGCTTAGTCAGCGGGACCTCCTACGAGCAGTACTTC. Residues: CASSLVSGTSYEQYF.

The gene calls are TRBV6-5 and TRBJ1-2, with D possibly being TRBD1 (6 bases). Trimming stripped 4 bases from V and 0 bases from J, with 9 bases between. Germline V gene data show CDR1 as MNHEY and CDR2 as SVGAGI. The CDR3 is 14 residues long. This CDR3 reads CASSSDRTNYGYTF. The CDR3 bases are TGTGCCAGCAGTTCTGACAGGACTAACTATGGCTACACCTTC.

V is TRBV19 and J is TRBJ2-7; 13 nucleotides match TRBD2. Germline V gene data show CDR1 as LNHDA and CDR2 as SQIVND (reference sequence). The CDR3 totals 15 residues. V shed 1 base and J 5 bases; nucleotides not matched to a gene: 2. The chain's CDR3 is CASSIGLAGGHEQYF. CDR3 in DNA: TGTGCCAGTAGTATAGGACTAGCGGGAGGCCACGAGCAGTACTTC.

The genes are TRBV19 and TRBJ1-4, with TRBD1 matching over 9 bases. Losses at the gene ends were 6 bases for V and 7 bases for J; bases not matched to a gene: 6. Germline V gene data show CDR1 as LNHDA and CDR2 as SQIVND (reference sequence). The CDR3 consists of 14 residues. CDR3 in amino acids: CASRAQGAGEKLFF. The CDR3 nucleotides read TGTGCCAGTAGGGCACAGGGGGCCGGTGAAAAACTGTTTTTT.

The V and J genes are TRBV15 and TRBJ1-1, with TRBD1 as a possible D gene (5 bases). V dropped 3 bases and J dropped 2 bases, with 13 bases sitting between them. The CDR3 extends over 15 amino acids. Per the germline V gene, CDR1 is LNHNV and CDR2 is YYDKDF (reference sequence). The CDR3 nucleotides are TGTGCCACCAGCAGTCGGGGGAGGAAAAACACTGAAGCTTTCTTT. As protein: CATSSRGRKNTEAFF.

V gene TRBV27 combines with J gene TRBJ1-1, with D uncertain. The CDR3 has 13 amino acids. Trimming took 0 bases from V and 7 from J, leaving 9 bases between them. From germline, CDR1 is MNHEY and CDR2 SMNVEV (reference sequence). The DNA for the CDR3 is TGTGCCAGCAGTTTATCAACTCGGGGTGAAGCTTTCTTT. It yields the protein CASSLSTRGEAFF.

The genes are TRBV13 and TRBJ2-7, with D unclear. The V gene's germline CDR1 is PRHDT and CDR2 FYEKMQ (reference sequence). CDR3 length: 15 amino acids. Trimming removed 0 bases at V and 0 bases at J, with 9 bases between. Here the CDR3 reads CASSLGVNPSYEQYF. In nucleotides, the CDR3 is TGTGCCAGCAGCTTAGGCGTGAATCCCTCCTACGAGCAGTACTTC.

J is TRBJ2-3 and V is TRBV5-4, with D possibly called TRBD1 or TRBD2 (6 bases each). The germline V gene has CDR1 SGHNT and CDR2 YYREEE (reference sequence). V was pared by 6 bases and J by 0 bases, with 14 bases between. The CDR3 runs to 15 residues. The CDR3 DNA is TGTGCCAGCATCATTTGGGGGGCTAGCACAGATACGCAGTATTTT. Its protein is CASIIWGASTDTQYF.